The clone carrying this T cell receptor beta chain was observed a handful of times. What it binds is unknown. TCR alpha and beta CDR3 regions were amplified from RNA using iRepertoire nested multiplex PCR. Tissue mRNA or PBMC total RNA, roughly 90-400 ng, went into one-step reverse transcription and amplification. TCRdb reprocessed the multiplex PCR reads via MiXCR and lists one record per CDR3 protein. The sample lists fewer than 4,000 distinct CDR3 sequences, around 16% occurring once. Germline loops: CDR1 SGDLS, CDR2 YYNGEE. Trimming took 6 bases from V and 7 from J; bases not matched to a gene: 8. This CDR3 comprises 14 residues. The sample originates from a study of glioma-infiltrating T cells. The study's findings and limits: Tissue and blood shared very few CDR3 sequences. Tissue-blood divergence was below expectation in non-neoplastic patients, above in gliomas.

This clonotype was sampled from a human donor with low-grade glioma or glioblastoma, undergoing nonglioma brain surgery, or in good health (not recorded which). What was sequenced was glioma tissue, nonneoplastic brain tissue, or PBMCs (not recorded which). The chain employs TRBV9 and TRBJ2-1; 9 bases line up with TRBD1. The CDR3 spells CASTPGTGRNEQFF. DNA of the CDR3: TGTGCCAGCACCCCGGGGACAGGGCGTAATGAGCAGTTCTTC.